This record concerns one T cell receptor beta chain sequence. The data were taken from a study of T cells in localized non-small cell lung cancer. The CDR3 runs 13 residues. Trimming shortened V by 2 bases and J by 6 bases, and 9 bases separated the two germline ends. Germline lookup yields CDR1 SGHRS and CDR2 YFSETQ. The repertoire was sequenced with immunoSEQ multiplex PCR; TCRdb's copy has only in-frame clones and lacks some. Of about 61,000 clones in the sample, about 87% were seen once. J is TRBJ1-5 and V is TRBV5-1, with D possibly matching TRBD1 (5 bases). The source is a man aged 40-75 years with stage I squamous cell lung carcinoma. The specimen was peripheral blood, collected before any cancer treatment. The CDR3 sequence is CASSFAGSQPQHF. The DNA for the CDR3 is TGCGCCAGCAGCTTTGCAGGGAGTCAGCCCCAGCATTTT.